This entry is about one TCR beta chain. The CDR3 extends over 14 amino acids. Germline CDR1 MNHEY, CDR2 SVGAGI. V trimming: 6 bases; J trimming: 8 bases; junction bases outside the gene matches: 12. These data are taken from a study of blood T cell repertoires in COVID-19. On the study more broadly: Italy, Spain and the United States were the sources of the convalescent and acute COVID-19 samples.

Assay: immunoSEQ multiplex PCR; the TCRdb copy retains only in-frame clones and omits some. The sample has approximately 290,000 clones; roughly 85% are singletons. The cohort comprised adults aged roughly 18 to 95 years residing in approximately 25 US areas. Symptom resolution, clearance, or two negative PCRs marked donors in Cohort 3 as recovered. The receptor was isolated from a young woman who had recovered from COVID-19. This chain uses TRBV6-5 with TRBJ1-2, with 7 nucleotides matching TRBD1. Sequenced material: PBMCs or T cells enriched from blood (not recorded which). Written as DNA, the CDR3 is TGTGCCAGCAGCCAAACAGGGGTCCTAGGCGGCTACACCTTC. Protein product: CASSQTGVLGGYTF.